Shown below are 8 T cell receptor beta chains from a single sample sequenced in a study of blood T cell repertoires in COVID-19. Generated by immunoSEQ multiplex PCR, the TCRdb table keeps only in-frame clones and is missing some. Counted here are about 360,000 clones, about 86% occurring once; the ten biggest clones make up roughly 7.1%. The specimen was peripheral blood. Every receptor here comes from a woman aged 55-69 years with COVID-19, enrolled during active disease.

This sequence joins TRBV19 and TRBJ2-7; TRBD1 aligns across 7 bases. CDR1 LNHDA and CDR2 SQIVND come from the germline V gene (reference sequence). V trimming: 6 bases; J trimming: 7 bases; junction bases outside the gene matches: 9. CDR3 length equals 13 residues. The CDR3 DNA follows: TGTGCCAGTAGAGGCGAGGGGGCGCGGGAGCAGTACTTC. As protein: CASRGEGAREQYF.

The chain has TRBV10-3 and TRBJ2-2; 8 bases line up with TRBD1. The length of the CDR3 is 16 residues. Germline V gene data show CDR1 as ENHRY and CDR2 as SYGVKD. V shed 3 bases, J shed 1 base, and the junction held 4 bases outside the gene matches. The DNA of the CDR3 is TGTGCCATCAGTGACCGGGACAGGCAGAACACCGGGGAGCTGTTTTTT. Translation gives CAISDRDRQNTGELFF.

This chain uses TRBV4-1 with TRBJ2-2, with 8 bases matching TRBD1. CDR1 is MGHRA and CDR2 is YSYEKL in the germline V gene. J lost 3 bases, V lost 0 bases, and 3 bases had no gene match. The CDR3 runs to 16 residues. The CDR3 coding sequence is TGCGCCAGCAGCCAAGATTGGACAGGGTACACCGGGGAGCTGTTTTTT. It specifies CASSQDWTGYTGELFF.

This chain joins TRBV4-2 and TRBJ2-7, with 8 bases that match TRBD2. The CDR3 spans 17 residues. The germline V gene has CDR1 LGHNA and CDR2 YNFKEQ. V trimming: 0 bases; J trimming: 0 bases; junction bases outside the gene matches: 7. The CDR3 nucleotides are TGTGCCAGCAGCCAAGACGCCCAGCGGGGGAGCTCCTACGAGCAGTACTTC. Translating gives CASSQDAQRGSSYEQYF.

The chain is built from TRBV4-2 and TRBJ2-3, with a weak D call TRBD2 (7 bases). CDR1 is LGHNA, CDR2 YNFKEQ, per germline. V was shortened by 5 bases and J by 0 bases, with 15 bases between the two germline ends. The CDR3 has 16 amino acids. Here the CDR3 reads CASSRGGPLSTDTQYF. CDR3 in DNA: TGTGCCAGCAGCAGGGGGGGACCACTTAGCACAGATACGCAGTATTTT.

CDR3 nucleotide sequence: TGTGCCAGCAGCTTTACAGGGGGCAGGAACACTGAAGCTTTCTTT. The encoded protein is CASSFTGGRNTEAFF. This rearrangement joins TRBV7-8 to TRBJ1-1, with 9 bases that match TRBD1. Looked up from germline, CDR1 is SGHVS and CDR2 is FQNEAQ. J gave up 1 base and V 3 bases, and 3 bases lay outside the gene matches. There are 15 residues in the CDR3.

The V and J genes are TRBV3-1 (or the pseudogene TRBV3-2) and TRBJ1-5, with D uncertain. Germline lookup yields CDR1 LGHDT and CDR2 YNNKEL (reference sequence). The V end lost 1 base, the J end lost 5 bases, and 6 bases lay between the germline ends. This CDR3 is built from 13 residues. CDR3 sequence reads: CASSQGSDQPQHF. The CDR3 DNA follows: TGTGCCAGCAGCCAAGGTTCAGATCAGCCCCAGCATTTT.

The rearrangement uses TRBV24-1 and TRBJ2-1; 7 bases align to TRBD2. Germline V gene data show CDR1 as KGHDR and CDR2 as SFDVKD. The V and J ends lost 6 bases and 8 bases, in that order; junction bases with no gene match: 3. This CDR3 has 12 amino acids. CDR3 nucleotides: TGTGCCACCAGTTTCCGGGGGGATGAGCAGTTCTTC. Protein product: CATSFRGDEQFF.